Presented here are 13 T cell receptor beta chains from one specimen sequenced in a study of cytomegalovirus exposure and HLA in healthy donors. PCR was performed using 60 Vbeta and 13 Jbeta primers. Clones were read by immunoSEQ multiplex PCR, and TCRdb kept only the in-frame ones, dropping some. The table has some 200,000 clones, 79% seen once. The sample taken for sequencing was PBMCs. The receptors derive from a man in his forties or fifties in good health and CMV-seronegative.

V and J are TRBV9 and TRBJ2-3; possible D gene TRBD2, 6 bases. The V end lost 2 bases, the J end lost 0 bases, and 10 bases lay between the germline ends. The CDR3 covers 15 residues. CDR1 and CDR2 (germline): SGDLS, YYNGEE. The CDR3 DNA reads TGTGCCAGCAGCGTGATAGCGGCTAGCACAGATACGCAGTATTTT. It translates to CASSVIAASTDTQYF. Full variable domain (remainder filled in from reference TRBV9 and TRBJ2-3): DSGVTQTPKHLITATGQRVTLRCSPRSGDLSVYWYQQSLDQGLQFLIQYYNGEERAKGNILERFSAQQFPDLHSELNLSSLELGDSALYFCASSVIAASTDTQYFGPGTRLTVL.

V is TRBV6-4 and J is TRBJ2-6; 7 positions match TRBD1. V gave up 6 bases and J gave up 0 bases; unmatched junction bases: 8. In germline, CDR1 is MRHNA, CDR2 SNTAGT. The CDR3 spans 17 residues. In DNA, the CDR3 is TGTGCCAGCAGGCCGACAGGGATAAGCTCTGGGGCCAACGTCCTGACTTTC. Protein sequence: CASRPTGISSGANVLTF.

The chain recombines TRBV30 with TRBJ1-6; TRBD1 matches at 7 bases. Germline CDR1 reads GTSNPN; CDR2 reads SVGIG (reference sequence). Unmatched junction bases numbered 5, after V lost 5 bases and J lost 7 bases. The length of the CDR3 is 13 residues. CDR3 in DNA: TGTGCCTGGGCCCGGGACAGCAATTCACCCCTCCACTTT. This encodes CAWARDSNSPLHF.

This chain uses TRBV7-2 with TRBJ2-2, with D possibly being TRBD2 (5 bases). Germline V gives CDR1 SGHTA, CDR2 FQGNSA. Trimming stripped 5 bases from V and 6 bases from J, with 13 bases between. This CDR3 region has 14 residues. The CDR3 spells CASSTSTTPGELFF. The CDR3 bases are TGTGCCAGCAGCACCTCGACTACTCCCGGGGAGCTGTTTTTT.

V usage is TRBV27 and J usage is TRBJ2-2; D is ambiguous. The V end lost 5 bases, the J end lost 2 bases, and 3 bases lay between the germline ends. The CDR3 length is 12 residues. The V gene's germline CDR1 is MNHEY and CDR2 SMNVEV (reference sequence). The CDR3 DNA sequence: TGTGCCAGCAGTACTAACACCGGGGAGCTGTTTTTT. Translated, it gives CASSTNTGELFF.

The chain couples TRBV5-1 to TRBJ2-7; TRBD2 matches at 16 bases. Germline V gives CDR1 SGHRS, CDR2 YFSETQ. The CDR3 consists of 17 residues. The V gene end was trimmed by 3 bases and the J gene end by 2 bases; junction bases not matched to a gene: 5. In nucleotides, the CDR3 is TGCGCCAGCAGCTCAGGGACTAGCGGGAGGGGAGCCTACGAGCAGTACTTC. This translates into CASSSGTSGRGAYEQYF.

The chain carries TRBV6-1 and TRBJ1-5; D is unresolved. The V gene lost 4 bases and the J gene lost 6 bases, with 25 bases spanning the gap. Looked up from germline, CDR1 is MNHNS and CDR2 is SASEGT. The CDR3 is made up of 18 amino acids. In DNA form, the CDR3 reads TGTGCCAGCAGTGGAACCCTCGGGGAGGGCAGGTCGGGTCAGCCCCAGCATTTT. Translating gives CASSGTLGEGRSGQPQHF.

The rearrangement uses TRBV19 and TRBJ2-1; 7 bases line up with TRBD2. The germline gives CDR1 LNHDA, CDR2 SQIVND (reference sequence). After removal of 5 bases from V and 3 bases from J, the junction contained 4 bases not matched to a gene. This CDR3 spans 14 amino acids. CDR3 amino acids: CASSAGLLYNEQFF. CDR3 DNA: TGTGCCAGTAGTGCGGGACTACTCTACAATGAGCAGTTCTTC.

The rearrangement links TRBV19 to TRBJ2-2, with D perhaps matching TRBD2 (5 bases). CDR3 length equals 17 residues. CDR1 is LNHDA, CDR2 SQIVND, per germline (reference sequence). Trimming took 10 bases from V and 3 from J, leaving 24 bases between them. The CDR3, as DNA: TGTGCCACCTCTAAGGGAGTTCTGGTTTATGACACCGGGGAGCTGTTTTTT. Amino acid sequence: CATSKGVLVYDTGELFF.

As to this clone: Other DNA sequences of this sample code for an identical CDR3. V is TRBV28 and J is TRBJ2-5; D perhaps matches TRBD1 (6 bases). V shed 5 bases and J shed 2 bases, with 9 bases lying between them. This CDR3 spans 13 amino acids. The germline V gene encodes CDR1 MDHEN and CDR2 SYDVKM. CDR3 loop: CASSRTAQETQYF. CDR3 bases: TGTGCCAGCAGTCGGACAGCACAAGAGACCCAGTACTTC. Based on the CDR3 plus reference TRBV28 and TRBJ2-5, the full variable domain is DVKVTQSSRYLVKRTGEKVFLECVQDMDHENMFWYRQDPGLGLRLIYFSYDVKMKEKGDIPEGYSVSREKKERFSLILESASTNQTSMYLCASSRTAQETQYFGPGTRLLVL.

This clone appeared a few times. The V call is TRBV2, the J call TRBJ2-1, with D possibly TRBD2 on 6 matching bases. The CDR3 has 14 residues. Germline V gene lookup returns CDR1 SNHLY and CDR2 FYNNEI. V gave up 5 bases and J gave up 1 base, with 9 bases separating them. CDR3 coding DNA: TGTGCCAGCAGTTTCGGGAGTTCCTACAATGAGCAGTTCTTC. It yields the protein CASSFGSSYNEQFF.

The gene calls are TRBV19 and TRBJ2-1, with 9 bases fitting TRBD2. Germline-derived CDR1 and CDR2 are LNHDA and SQIVND (reference sequence). The CDR3 is 15 amino acids. V was clipped by 1 base and J by 9 bases; unmatched bases: 7. CDR3 protein: CASSIGGTSWGEQFF. CDR3 sequence (DNA): TGTGCCAGTAGTATAGGGGGGACTAGCTGGGGTGAGCAGTTCTTC.

The chain has TRBV27 and TRBJ2-5; 11 bases map to TRBD1. V shed 7 bases and J 1 base; nucleotides not matched to a gene: 2. Germline V gene sequence: CDR1 MNHEY, CDR2 SMNVEV (reference sequence). The CDR3 has 14 amino acids. CDR3 protein: CASKGTGGQETQYF. For the CDR3, the DNA is TGTGCCAGCAAGGGGACAGGGGGCCAAGAGACCCAGTACTTC.